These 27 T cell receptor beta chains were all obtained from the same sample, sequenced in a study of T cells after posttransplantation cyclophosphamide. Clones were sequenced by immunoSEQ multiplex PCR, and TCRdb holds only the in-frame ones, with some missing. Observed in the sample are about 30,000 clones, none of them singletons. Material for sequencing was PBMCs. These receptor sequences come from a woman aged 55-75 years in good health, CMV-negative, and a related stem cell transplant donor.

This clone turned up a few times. The CDR3, as DNA: TGTGCCAGCAGCAAACAGGGGACTAGCACAGATACGCAGTATTTT. Its translation is CASSKQGTSTDTQYF. The V call is TRBV6-4, the J call TRBJ2-3, with D possibly TRBD1 on 7 matching bases. V gave up 6 bases and J gave up 0 bases, with 13 bases separating them. Germline V gene sequence: CDR1 MRHNA, CDR2 SNTAGT. CDR3 length equals 15 residues.

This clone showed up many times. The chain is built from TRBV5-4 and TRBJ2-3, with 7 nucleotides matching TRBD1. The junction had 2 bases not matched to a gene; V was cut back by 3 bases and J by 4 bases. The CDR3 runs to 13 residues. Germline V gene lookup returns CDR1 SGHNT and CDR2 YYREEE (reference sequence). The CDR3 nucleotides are TGTGCCAGCAGCTGGGACAGCGCAGATACGCAGTATTTT. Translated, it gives CASSWDSADTQYF.

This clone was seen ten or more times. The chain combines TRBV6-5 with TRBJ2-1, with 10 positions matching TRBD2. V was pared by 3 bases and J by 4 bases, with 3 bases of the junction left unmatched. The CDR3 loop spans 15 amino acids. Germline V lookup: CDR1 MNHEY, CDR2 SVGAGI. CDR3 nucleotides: TGTGCCAGCAGTTATAGCGGGGGGCCGTACAATGAGCAGTTCTTC. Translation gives CASSYSGGPYNEQFF.

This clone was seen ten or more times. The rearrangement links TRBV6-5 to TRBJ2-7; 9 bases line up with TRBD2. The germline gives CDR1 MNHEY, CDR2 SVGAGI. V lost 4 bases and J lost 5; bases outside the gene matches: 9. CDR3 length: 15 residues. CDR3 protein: CASSFYSGSRDEQYF. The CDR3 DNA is TGTGCCAGCAGTTTCTATAGCGGGAGTCGTGACGAGCAGTACTTC.

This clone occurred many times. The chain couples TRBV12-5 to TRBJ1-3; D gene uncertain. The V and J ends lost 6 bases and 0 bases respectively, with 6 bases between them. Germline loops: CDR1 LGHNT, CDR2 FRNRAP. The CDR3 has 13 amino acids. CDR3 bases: TGTGCTAGTGGGTTTAGCTCTGGAAACACCATATATTTT. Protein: CASGFSSGNTIYF.

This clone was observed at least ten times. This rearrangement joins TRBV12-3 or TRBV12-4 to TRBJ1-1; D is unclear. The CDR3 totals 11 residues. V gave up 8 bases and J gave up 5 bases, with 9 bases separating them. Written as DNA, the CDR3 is TGTGCCAGCGGCGGAAGGACTGAAGCTTTCTTT. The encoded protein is CASGGRTEAFF.

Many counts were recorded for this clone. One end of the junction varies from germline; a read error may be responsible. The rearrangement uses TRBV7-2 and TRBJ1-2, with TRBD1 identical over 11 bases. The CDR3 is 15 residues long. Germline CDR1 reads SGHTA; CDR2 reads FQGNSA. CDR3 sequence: CASNLRGTGGYGYTF. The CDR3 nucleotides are TGTGCCAGCAACTTAAGGGGGACAGGGGGCTATGGCTACACCTTC.

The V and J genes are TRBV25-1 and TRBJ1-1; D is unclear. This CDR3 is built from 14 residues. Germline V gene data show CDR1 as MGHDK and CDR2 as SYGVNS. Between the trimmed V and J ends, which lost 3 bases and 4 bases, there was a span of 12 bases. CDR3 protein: CASSDRGGSTEAFF. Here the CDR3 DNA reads TGTGCCAGCAGTGATCGAGGCGGAAGCACTGAAGCTTTCTTT.

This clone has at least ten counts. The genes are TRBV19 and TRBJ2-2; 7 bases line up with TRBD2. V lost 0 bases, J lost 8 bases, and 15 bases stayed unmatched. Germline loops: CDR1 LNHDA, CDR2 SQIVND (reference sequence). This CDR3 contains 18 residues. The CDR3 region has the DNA TGTGCCAGTAGTATAGATGGGGTAGCGGGTCCGGCGTCGGGGGAGCTGTTTTTT. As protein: CASSIDGVAGPASGELFF.

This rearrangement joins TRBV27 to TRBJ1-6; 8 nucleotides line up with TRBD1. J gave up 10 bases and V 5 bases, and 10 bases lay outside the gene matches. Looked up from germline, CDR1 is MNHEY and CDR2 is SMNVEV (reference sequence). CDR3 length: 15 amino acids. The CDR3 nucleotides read TGTGCCAGCAGTGCTACCGACAGGGGAGACTCACCCCTCCACTTT. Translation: CASSATDRGDSPLHF.

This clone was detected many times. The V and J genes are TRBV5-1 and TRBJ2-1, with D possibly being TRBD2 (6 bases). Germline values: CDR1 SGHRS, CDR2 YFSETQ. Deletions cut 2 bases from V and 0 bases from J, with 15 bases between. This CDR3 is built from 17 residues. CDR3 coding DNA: TGCGCCAGCAGCTTTCTAGCGCGTAGGAGCTCCTACAATGAGCAGTTCTTC. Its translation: CASSFLARRSSYNEQFF. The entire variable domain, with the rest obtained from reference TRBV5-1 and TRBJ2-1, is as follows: KAGVTQTPRYLIKTRGQQVTLSCSPISGHRSVSWYQQTPGQGLQFLFEYFSETQRNKGNFPGRFSGRQFSNSRSEMNVSTLELGDSALYLCASSFLARRSSYNEQFFGPGTRLTVL.

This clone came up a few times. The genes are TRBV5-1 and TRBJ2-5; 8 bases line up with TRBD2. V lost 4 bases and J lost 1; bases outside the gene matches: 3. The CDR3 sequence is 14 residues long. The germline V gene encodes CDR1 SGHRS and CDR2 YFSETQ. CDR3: CASSPAGAQETQYF. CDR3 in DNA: TGCGCCAGCAGCCCAGCGGGGGCCCAAGAGACCCAGTACTTC. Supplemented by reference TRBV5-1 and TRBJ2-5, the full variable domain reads KAGVTQTPRYLIKTRGQQVTLSCSPISGHRSVSWYQQTPGQGLQFLFEYFSETQRNKGNFPGRFSGRQFSNSRSEMNVSTLELGDSALYLCASSPAGAQETQYFGPGTRLLVL.

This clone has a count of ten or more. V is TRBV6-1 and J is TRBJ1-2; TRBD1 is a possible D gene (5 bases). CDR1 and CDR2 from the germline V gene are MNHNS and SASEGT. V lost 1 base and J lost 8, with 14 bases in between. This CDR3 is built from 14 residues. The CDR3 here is CASSEERGAGGYTF. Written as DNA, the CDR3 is TGTGCCAGCAGTGAAGAACGAGGGGCCGGCGGCTACACCTTC.

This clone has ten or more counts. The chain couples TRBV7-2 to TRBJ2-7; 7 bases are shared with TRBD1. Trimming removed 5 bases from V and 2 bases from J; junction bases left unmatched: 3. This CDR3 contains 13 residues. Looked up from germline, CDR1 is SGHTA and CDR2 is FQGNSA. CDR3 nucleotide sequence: TGTGCCAGCAGCACCAGGGGGACCTACGAGCAGTACTTC. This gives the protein CASSTRGTYEQYF.

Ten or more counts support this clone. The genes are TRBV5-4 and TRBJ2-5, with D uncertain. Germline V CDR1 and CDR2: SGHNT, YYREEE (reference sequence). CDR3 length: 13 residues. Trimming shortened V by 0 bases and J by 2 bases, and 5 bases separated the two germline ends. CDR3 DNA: TGTGCCAGCAGCTTGGAGGTGCAAGAGACCCAGTACTTC. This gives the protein CASSLEVQETQYF.

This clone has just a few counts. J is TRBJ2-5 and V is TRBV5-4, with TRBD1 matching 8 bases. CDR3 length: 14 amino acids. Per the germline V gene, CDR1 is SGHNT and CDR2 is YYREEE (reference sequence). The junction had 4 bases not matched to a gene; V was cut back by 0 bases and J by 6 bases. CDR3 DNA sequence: TGTGCCAGCAGCTTGGATCAGGGGGCGAAGACCCAGTACTTC. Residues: CASSLDQGAKTQYF.

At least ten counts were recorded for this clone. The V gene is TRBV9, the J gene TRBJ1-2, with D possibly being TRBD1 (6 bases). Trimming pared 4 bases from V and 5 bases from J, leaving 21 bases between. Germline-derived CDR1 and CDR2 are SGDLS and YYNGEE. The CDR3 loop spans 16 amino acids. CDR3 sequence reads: CASSQQGTSLWYGYTF. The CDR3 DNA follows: TGTGCCAGCAGCCAACAGGGAACCTCTTTATGGTATGGCTACACCTTC.

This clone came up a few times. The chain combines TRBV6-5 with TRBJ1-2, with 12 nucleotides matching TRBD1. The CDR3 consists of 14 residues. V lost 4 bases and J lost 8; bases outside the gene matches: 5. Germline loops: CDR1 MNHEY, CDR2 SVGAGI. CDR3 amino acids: CASSSGQGAGGYTF. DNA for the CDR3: TGTGCCAGCAGTTCGGGACAGGGGGCGGGGGGCTACACCTTC.

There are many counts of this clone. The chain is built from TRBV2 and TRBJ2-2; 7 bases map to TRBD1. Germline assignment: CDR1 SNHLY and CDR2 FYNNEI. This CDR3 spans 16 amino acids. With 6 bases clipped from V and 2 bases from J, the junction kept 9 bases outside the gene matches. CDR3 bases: TGTGCCAGCAGGGTGGCCAGGGGGATTAACACCGGGGAGCTGTTTTTT. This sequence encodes CASRVARGINTGELFF.

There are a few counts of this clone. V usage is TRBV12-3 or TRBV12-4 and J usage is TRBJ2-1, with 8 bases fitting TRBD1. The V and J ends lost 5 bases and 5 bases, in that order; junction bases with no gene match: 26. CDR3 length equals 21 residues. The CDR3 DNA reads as TGTGCCAGCAGTCTCCGGACCCGACAGGGGTTAGTATCTCGGTCACACAATGAGCAGTTCTTC. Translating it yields CASSLRTRQGLVSRSHNEQFF.

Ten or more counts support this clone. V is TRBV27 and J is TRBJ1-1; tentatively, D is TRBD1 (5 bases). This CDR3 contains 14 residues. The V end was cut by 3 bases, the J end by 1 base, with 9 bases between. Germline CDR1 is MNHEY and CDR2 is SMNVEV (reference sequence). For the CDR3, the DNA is TGTGCCAGCAGTTTGACAGCCTCGAACACTGAAGCTTTCTTT. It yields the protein CASSLTASNTEAFF.

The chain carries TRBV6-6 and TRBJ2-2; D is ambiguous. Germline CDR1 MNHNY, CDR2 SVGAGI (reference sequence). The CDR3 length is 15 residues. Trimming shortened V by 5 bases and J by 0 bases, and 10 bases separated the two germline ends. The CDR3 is CASSKILANTGELFF. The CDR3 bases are TGTGCCAGCAGTAAAATACTCGCGAACACCGGGGAGCTGTTTTTT.

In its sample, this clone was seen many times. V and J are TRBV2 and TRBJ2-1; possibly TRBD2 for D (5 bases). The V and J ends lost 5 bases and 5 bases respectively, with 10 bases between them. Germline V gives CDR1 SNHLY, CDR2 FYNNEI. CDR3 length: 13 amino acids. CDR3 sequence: CASSPDSDNEQFF. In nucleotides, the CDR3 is TGTGCCAGCAGTCCGGACTCGGACAATGAGCAGTTCTTC.

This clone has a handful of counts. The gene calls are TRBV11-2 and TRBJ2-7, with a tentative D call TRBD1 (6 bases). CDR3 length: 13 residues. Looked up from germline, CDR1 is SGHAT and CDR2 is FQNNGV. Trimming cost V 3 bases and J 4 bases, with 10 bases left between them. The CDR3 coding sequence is TGTGCCAGCAGCTTCTTAACAGGGTACGAGCAGTACTTC. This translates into CASSFLTGYEQYF.

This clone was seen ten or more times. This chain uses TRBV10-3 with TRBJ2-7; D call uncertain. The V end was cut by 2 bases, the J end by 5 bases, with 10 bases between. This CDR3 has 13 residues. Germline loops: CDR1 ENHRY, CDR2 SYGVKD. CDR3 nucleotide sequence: TGTGCCATCAGTGAGGGGCAAAAGAACGAGCAGTACTTC. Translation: CAISEGQKNEQYF.

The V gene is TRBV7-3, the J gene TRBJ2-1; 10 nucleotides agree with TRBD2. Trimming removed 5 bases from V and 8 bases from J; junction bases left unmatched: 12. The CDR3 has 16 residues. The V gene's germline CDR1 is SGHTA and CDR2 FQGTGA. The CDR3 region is CASSPRPAGGPDEQFF. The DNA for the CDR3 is TGTGCCAGCAGCCCCCGTCCAGCGGGGGGGCCCGATGAGCAGTTCTTC. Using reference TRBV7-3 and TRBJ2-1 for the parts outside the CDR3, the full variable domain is GAGVSQTPSNKVTEKGKYVELRCDPISGHTALYWYRQSLGQGPEFLIYFQGTGAADDSGLPNDRFFAVRPEGSVSTLKIQRTERGDSAVYLCASSPRPAGGPDEQFFGPGTRLTVL.

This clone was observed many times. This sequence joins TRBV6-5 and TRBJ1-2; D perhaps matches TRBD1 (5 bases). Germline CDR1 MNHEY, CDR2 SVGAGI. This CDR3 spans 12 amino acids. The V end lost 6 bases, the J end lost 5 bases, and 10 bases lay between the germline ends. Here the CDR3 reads CASRATGYGYTF. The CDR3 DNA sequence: TGTGCCAGCAGAGCCACAGGTTATGGCTACACCTTC.